These T cell receptor beta chains were read from a single sample in a study of blood T cells in healthy people across ages. MiXCR, applied by TCRdb to the 5' RACE reads, yields one record per CDR3 protein. Here the sample spans 600,000 to 800,000 distinct CDR3 sequences, 21% being singletons. The specimen was blood. These receptor sequences come from a man in his 70s in good health. Both conserved end residues are part of each CDR3. The D gene is left open where the match is weak. Expanded clones are given a class, and other clones once, few, many or no size at all.

j_gene | v_gene | d_gene | abundance | CDR3aa | CDR3nt
TRBJ2-7 | TRBV5-1 | TRBD1 | few | CASSPDRGHEQYF | TGCGCCAGCAGCCCGGACAGGGGCCACGAGCAGTACTTC
TRBJ1-2 | TRBV4-2 | - | - | CASSQDPEDGYTF | TGTGCCAGCAGCCAAGATCCAGAAGATGGCTACACCTTC
TRBJ2-7 | TRBV3-1 | TRBD1 | once | CASSLSGTGVREQYF | TGTGCCAGCAGCCTCTCCGGGACAGGGGTACGCGAGCAGTACTTC
TRBJ2-4 | TRBV28 | - | many | CASQYGKNIQYF | TGTGCCAGTCAATATGGCAAAAACATTCAGTACTTC
TRBJ2-1 | TRBV11-1 | - | - | CASSPRRGGYNEQFF | TGTGCCAGCAGCCCCCGGAGGGGGGGTTACAATGAGCAGTTCTTC
TRBJ2-1 | TRBV7-3 | TRBD2 | few | CASSLSGSGEQFF | TGTGCCAGCAGCTTAAGCGGGAGCGGAGAGCAGTTCTTC
TRBJ1-6 | TRBV10-3 | - | few | CAITGDINSPLHF | TGTGCCATCACTGGAGACATTAATTCACCCCTCCACTTT
TRBJ2-6 | TRBV20-1 | TRBD1 | - | CSAEDRAGANVLTF | TGCAGTGCTGAGGACAGGGCTGGGGCCAACGTCCTGACTTTC
TRBJ2-5 | TRBV7-9 | - | - | CASSLSMGVQETQYF | TGTGCCAGCAGCTTAAGTATGGGCGTCCAAGAGACCCAGTACTTC
TRBJ2-7 | TRBV3-1 | - | few | CASSHGARGEQYF | TGTGCCAGCAGCCATGGAGCAAGGGGCGAGCAGTACTTC
TRBJ2-1 | TRBV12-3/TRBV12-4 | TRBD2 | - | CASSPPGGAYNEQFF | TGTGCCAGCAGTCCCCCGGGGGGGGCATACAATGAGCAGTTCTTC
TRBJ2-5 | TRBV7-6 | TRBD1 | - | CASLGVTGGQETQYF | TGTGCCAGCTTAGGGGTGACAGGGGGACAAGAGACCCAGTACTTC
TRBJ1-1 | TRBV20-1 | - | - | CSARDLKLTGTLNTEAFF | TGCAGTGCTAGAGATCTGAAATTAACGGGGACATTGAACACTGAAGCTTTCTTT
TRBJ2-5 | TRBV5-1 | - | few | CASSGALRRDGETQYF | TGCGCCAGCAGCGGAGCCCTAAGACGGGACGGAGAGACCCAGTACTTC
TRBJ2-3 | TRBV5-1 | - | - | CASSLEFGTDTQYF | TGCGCCAGCAGCTTGGAGTTCGGAACAGATACGCAGTATTTT
TRBJ1-1 | TRBV25-1 | - | once | CASSANGGNTEAFF | TGTGCCAGCAGTGCAAACGGGGGGAACACTGAAGCTTTCTTT
TRBJ2-7 | TRBV10-3 | TRBD2 | many | CAIRAASGNYEQYF | TGTGCCATCCGAGCGGCTAGCGGGAATTACGAGCAGTACTTC
TRBJ2-5 | TRBV7-9 | TRBD2 | few | CASRVRRAGDGETQYF | TGTGCCAGCAGGGTCCGACGAGCGGGAGACGGGGAGACCCAGTACTTC
TRBJ2-3 | TRBV5-1 | - | - | CASSLADVKADTQYF | TGCGCCAGCAGCTTGGCTGATGTTAAGGCAGATACGCAGTATTTT
TRBJ2-1 | TRBV10-3 | TRBD2 | - | CASRAGRGVKEQFF | TGTGCCTCCCGAGCCGGGAGGGGGGTAAAGGAGCAGTTCTTC
TRBJ2-1 | TRBV14 | - | many | CASSPHSSYNEQFF | TGTGCCAGCAGCCCGCACAGCTCCTACAATGAGCAGTTCTTC
TRBJ1-1 | TRBV27 | - | few | CASSLVRGRAEAFF | TGTGCCAGCAGTTTGGTGCGGGGGAGGGCTGAAGCTTTCTTT
TRBJ2-6 | TRBV5-1 | - | - | CASSLDPSGANVLTF | TGCGCCAGCAGCTTGGACCCCTCTGGGGCCAACGTCCTGACTTTC
TRBJ2-7 | TRBV20-1 | TRBD2 | - | CSAPHMSSGAYEQYF | TGCAGTGCTCCCCATATGAGTAGCGGGGCTTACGAGCAGTACTTC
TRBJ2-7 | TRBV19 | - | - | CASSMGYEQYF | TGTGCCAGTAGTATGGGCTACGAGCAGTACTTC
TRBJ2-1 | TRBV3-1 | TRBD2 | few | CASTQLAGNEQFF | TGTGCCAGCACCCAGCTAGCGGGCAATGAGCAGTTCTTC
TRBJ2-4 | TRBV10-3 | TRBD2 | few | CAIRAAGGQNIQYF | TGTGCCATCAGGGCAGCGGGAGGACAAAACATTCAGTACTTC
TRBJ2-4 | TRBV3-1 | - | - | CASSQDHGIQYF | TGTGCCAGCAGCCAAGACCACGGCATTCAGTACTTC
TRBJ1-4 | TRBV20-1 | - | few | CSASQANEKLFF | TGCAGTGCTAGTCAAGCTAATGAAAAACTGTTTTTT
TRBJ2-7 | TRBV6-2/TRBV6-3 | - | - | CASSYPSGGQYF | TGTGCCAGCAGTTACCCCTCTGGGGGGCAGTACTTC
TRBJ2-7 | TRBV6-2/TRBV6-3 | - | few | CASSYLDYGTYEQYF | TGTGCCAGCAGTTACCTGGACTACGGAACCTACGAGCAGTACTTC
TRBJ1-1 | TRBV6-1 | TRBD1 | once | CASARGHVTEAFF | TGTGCCAGCGCTAGGGGGCATGTCACTGAAGCTTTCTTT
TRBJ1-2 | TRBV3-1 | - | few | CASSQDSGTGYGYTF | TGTGCCAGCAGCCAAGATTCAGGGACGGGCTATGGCTACACCTTC
TRBJ1-2 | TRBV24-1 | - | - | CATSDFRGEGYTF | TGTGCCACCAGTGATTTCAGGGGAGAAGGCTACACCTTC
TRBJ1-3 | TRBV10-3 | TRBD1 | - | CAISETGQDQLFSGNTIYF | TGTGCCATCAGTGAGACTGGACAGGACCAACTATTCTCTGGAAACACCATATATTTT
TRBJ1-4 | TRBV9 | - | - | CASSSDGAQNEKLFF | TGTGCCAGCAGCTCAGACGGGGCACAGAATGAAAAACTGTTTTTT
TRBJ2-3 | TRBV6-5 | - | - | CASSYTITSTDTQYF | TGTGCCAGCAGTTACACCATAACTAGCACAGATACGCAGTATTTT
TRBJ1-2 | TRBV9 | - | - | CASSEAPGQLYGYTF | TGTGCCAGCAGCGAGGCCCCCGGACAGCTCTATGGCTACACCTTC
TRBJ2-5 | TRBV3-1 | - | once | CASSRTTGAQYF | TGTGCCAGCAGCCGGACGACCGGGGCCCAGTACTTC
TRBJ2-7 | TRBV20-1 | TRBD2 | few | CSASLSGRASEQYF | TGCAGTGCTAGTTTGAGCGGGAGGGCCTCCGAGCAGTACTTC
TRBJ2-1 | TRBV5-1 | TRBD2 | - | CASSWGGDEQFF | TGCGCCAGCAGCTGGGGGGGAGATGAGCAGTTCTTC